Listed below are T cell receptor beta chains from one sample, sequenced in a study of shared clonotypes between healthy human individuals. The assay was immunoSEQ multiplex PCR, and TCRdb's table has in-frame clones only and misses some. The table shows 150,000 to 200,000 clones, with about 68% occurring only once. Sequencing was performed on memory CD4+ T cells sorted from blood. These TCRs come from a man in his thirties or forties in good health. Each CDR3 is given with its conserved first and last residue. A D gene is named only where the DNA matches it firmly. The listing skips clone size in some rows; elsewhere it reads once, few, many or a size class.

clone_size | j_call | v_call | d_call | cdr3_aa | cdr3_nt
NA | TRBJ2-3 | TRBV7-2 | NA | CASSWQDRVSTDTQYF | TGTGCCAGCAGCTGGCAGGACAGAGTAAGCACAGATACGCAGTATTTT
many | TRBJ2-5 | TRBV5-5 | TRBD1 | CASSLRQGVQETQYF | TGTGCCAGCAGCTTACGACAGGGGGTCCAAGAGACCCAGTACTTC
NA | TRBJ1-1 | TRBV10-3 | NA | CASQEEAEAFF | TGTGCCAGCCAAGAGGAGGCTGAAGCTTTCTTT
once | TRBJ2-1 | TRBV5-5 | TRBD2 | CASSLAGVVNEQFF | TGTGCCAGCAGCTTAGCGGGAGTAGTCAATGAGCAGTTCTTC
NA | TRBJ1-5 | TRBV11-3 | NA | CASSLESGAQPQHF | TGTGCCAGCAGCTTAGAATCGGGGGCTCAGCCCCAGCATTTT
NA | TRBJ2-3 | TRBV5-1 | TRBD1 | CASSLSPGTGGAGTDTQYF | TGCGCCAGCAGCTTGAGTCCCGGGACAGGGGGCGCGGGGACAGATACGCAGTATTTT
NA | TRBJ2-3 | TRBV5-5 | NA | CASSRALGTDTQYF | TGTGCCAGCAGCAGGGCTCTTGGGACAGATACGCAGTATTTT
few | TRBJ1-2 | TRBV28 | NA | CASTDRKTLNYGYTF | TGTGCCAGCACAGACCGCAAAACCCTTAACTATGGCTACACCTTC
NA | TRBJ2-7 | TRBV5-1 | NA | CASSLLGDYEQYF | TGCGCCAGCAGCTTGCTCGGGGACTACGAGCAGTACTTC
NA | TRBJ2-5 | TRBV11-2 | TRBD2 | CASSLGGRPEETQYF | TGTGCCAGCAGCTTAGGCGGGAGGCCGGAGGAGACCCAGTACTTC
NA | TRBJ2-3 | TRBV29-1 | NA | CSFLKGTSTDTQYF | TGCAGCTTTCTGAAAGGGACTAGCACAGATACGCAGTATTTT
few | TRBJ2-1 | TRBV5-1 | NA | CASSTTDSPYNEQFF | TGCGCCAGCAGCACAACCGACAGCCCCTACAATGAGCAGTTCTTC
NA | TRBJ2-2 | TRBV7-2 | TRBD2 | CASSPRTSLNTGELFF | TGTGCCAGCAGCCCACGGACTAGCCTAAACACCGGGGAGCTGTTTTTT
once | TRBJ1-4 | TRBV28 | TRBD1 | CASRTLTGIATNEKLFF | TGTGCCAGCAGGACCTTGACAGGGATCGCAACTAATGAAAAACTGTTTTTT
NA | TRBJ2-5 | TRBV5-1 | NA | CASSPQPDTAGQTQYF | TGCGCCAGCAGCCCGCAGCCGGACACCGCCGGGCAGACCCAGTACTTC
NA | TRBJ2-7 | TRBV10-3 | TRBD2 | CAISESGGEGLGRGYF | TGTGCCATCAGTGAGTCGGGAGGGGAGGGCCTGGGTCGAGGGTACTTC
NA | TRBJ2-1 | TRBV28 | TRBD2 | CAISEDSGRANNEQFF | TGTGCCATCTCCGAGGATAGCGGGAGGGCCAACAATGAGCAGTTCTTC
NA | TRBJ1-5 | TRBV10-3 | TRBD1 | CAISDSLTGEYQPQHF | TGTGCCATCAGTGATAGTCTGACAGGGGAATATCAGCCCCAGCATTTT
NA | TRBJ1-2 | TRBV7-2 | TRBD1 | CASSGPNRGFGIGYTF | TGTGCCAGCAGCGGCCCAAACAGGGGATTCGGTATTGGCTACACCTTC
few | TRBJ2-7 | TRBV7-2 | NA | CASSSSGLNSYEQYF | TGTGCCAGCAGCTCCTCTGGACTGAACTCCTACGAGCAGTACTTC
NA | TRBJ1-2 | TRBV2 | TRBD1 | CASGQGVSGYTF | TGTGCCAGCGGGCAGGGGGTCAGTGGCTACACCTTC
few | TRBJ1-5 | TRBV28 | NA | CASSYGSGGNQPQHF | TGTGCCAGCAGCTATGGGAGTGGGGGCAATCAGCCCCAGCATTTT
NA | TRBJ2-7 | TRBV28 | NA | CASGGRTYEQYF | TGTGCCAGCGGTGGACGAACCTACGAGCAGTACTTC
NA | TRBJ2-7 | TRBV18 | NA | CASSPSGSYEQYF | TGTGCCAGCTCACCATCGGGGTCCTACGAGCAGTACTTC
NA | TRBJ1-2 | TRBV6-1 | NA | CASKADYGYTF | TGTGCCAGCAAGGCAGACTATGGCTACACCTTC
NA | TRBJ2-1 | TRBV11-3 | NA | CASSVGLYNEQFF | TGTGCCAGCAGCGTGGGACTCTACAATGAGCAGTTCTTC
NA | TRBJ2-3 | TRBV7-9 | TRBD2 | CASSPTSGRAGTDTQYF | TGTGCCAGCAGCCCGACTAGCGGGAGGGCCGGCACAGATACGCAGTATTTT
NA | TRBJ2-1 | TRBV7-2 | NA | CASSLRETEQFF | TGTGCCAGCAGTCTGCGGGAAACTGAGCAGTTCTTC
NA | TRBJ2-5 | TRBV10-2 | NA | CASNRAEETQYF | TGCGCCAGCAACAGGGCCGAGGAGACCCAGTACTTC
NA | TRBJ2-1 | TRBV2 | TRBD2 | CARGHSGRNGEQFF | TGTGCCAGGGGTCATAGCGGGAGAAACGGGGAGCAGTTCTTC
NA | TRBJ2-2 | TRBV10-3 | TRBD1 | CAISGGQGANTGELFF | TGTGCCATCAGTGGTGGACAGGGGGCGAACACCGGGGAGCTGTTTTTT
NA | TRBJ1-5 | TRBV7-2 | NA | CASSLVYNQPQHF | TGTGCCAGCAGCTTAGTATACAATCAGCCCCAGCATTTT
few | TRBJ2-3 | TRBV29-1 | NA | CSVVGTDTQYF | TGCAGCGTTGTGGGCACAGATACGCAGTATTTT
NA | TRBJ2-3 | TRBV10-1 | TRBD2 | CASSEGQGTSGSTDTQYF | TGCGCCAGCAGTGAGGGACAGGGGACTAGCGGGAGCACAGATACGCAGTATTTT
NA | TRBJ1-1 | TRBV5-1 | TRBD1 | CASSTGGMNTEAFF | TGCGCCAGCAGCACAGGGGGCATGAACACTGAAGCTTTCTTT
NA | TRBJ2-3 | TRBV5-1 | NA | CASSLLGQGPTDTQYF | TGCGCCAGCAGCTTGTTAGGCCAGGGGCCCACAGATACGCAGTATTTT
once | TRBJ2-3 | TRBV6-1 | NA | CASSPTAYTDTQYF | TGTGCCAGCAGTCCTACGGCTTACACAGATACGCAGTATTTT
few | TRBJ1-5 | TRBV27 | NA | CASSLSGGYGNQPQHF | TGTGCCAGCAGTTTATCCGGGGGGTACGGCAATCAGCCCCAGCATTTT
NA | TRBJ2-7 | TRBV6-5 | TRBD2 | CASRNPAAGPLSLYF | TGTGCCAGCAGGAATCCTGCAGCGGGACCGCTTTCTCTGTACTTC
NA | TRBJ2-2 | TRBV4-1 | NA | CASSQESLATLTGELFF | TGCGCCAGCAGCCAAGAGAGTCTGGCAACTCTGACCGGGGAGCTGTTTTTT
once | TRBJ2-7 | TRBV27 | NA | CANPPDSSYEQYF | TGTGCCAACCCCCCGGACAGCTCCTACGAGCAGTACTTC
once | TRBJ2-1 | TRBV5-1 | NA | CASSLRDSSYNEQFF | TGCGCCAGCAGCCTGCGGGATAGCTCCTACAATGAGCAGTTCTTC
NA | TRBJ1-5 | TRBV7-9 | TRBD1 | CASSLQGGNRPQHF | TGTGCCAGCAGCTTACAGGGGGGCAATCGGCCCCAGCATTTT
few | TRBJ2-5 | TRBV15 | NA | CATSRGRQETQYF | TGTGCCACCAGTCGGGGGAGGCAAGAGACCCAGTACTTC
NA | TRBJ2-7 | TRBV5-1 | TRBD1 | CASSSDRGRYEQYF | TGCGCCAGCAGCTCTGACAGGGGAAGGTACGAGCAGTACTTC
NA | TRBJ2-7 | TRBV19 | NA | CASSVRAESYEQYF | TGTGCCAGTAGTGTAAGGGCGGAATCCTACGAGCAGTACTTC
NA | TRBJ1-2 | TRBV5-1 | NA | CASSWGHERGGGYTF | TGCGCCAGCAGCTGGGGGCACGAGCGGGGAGGTGGCTACACCTTC
NA | TRBJ1-5 | TRBV28 | NA | CASSNGGAREQPQHF | TGTGCCAGCAGCAATGGAGGGGCGCGGGAGCAGCCCCAGCATTTT
NA | TRBJ2-1 | TRBV4-1 | TRBD1 | CASSLQGVNYNEQFF | TGCGCCAGCAGCTTACAGGGGGTTAACTACAATGAGCAGTTCTTC
once | TRBJ1-2 | TRBV9 | NA | CASSAGLTVNYGYTF | TGTGCCAGCAGCGCGGGACTTACGGTGAACTATGGCTACACCTTC
NA | TRBJ2-4 | TRBV19 | TRBD1 | CASSPPTGNIQYF | TGTGCCAGTAGTCCTCCGACAGGGAACATTCAGTACTTC
many | TRBJ1-1 | TRBV9 | NA | CASSPTGGGMNTEAFF | TGTGCCAGCAGCCCTACGGGCGGTGGCATGAACACTGAAGCTTTCTTT
few | TRBJ2-7 | TRBV7-2 | NA | CASSLAGQYEQYF | TGTGCCAGCAGCTTAGCCGGACAGTACGAGCAGTACTTC